Following are 26 T cell receptor beta chains from one sample sequenced in a study of T cells in Graves' hyperthyroidism and ophthalmopathy. From RNA transcripts, TCR beta CDR3 regions were amplified. The primer set for the first-round RT-PCR of the TCR CDR3 was HTBI. MiXCR, applied by TCRdb to the multiplex PCR reads, yields one record per CDR3 protein. The sample holds 400,000 to 500,000 distinct CDR3 sequences, about 15% seen once. Sequenced material: blood. The receptors were sampled from a man between 18 and 29 years old with Graves' ophthalmopathy.

This clonotype was observed at least ten times. This rearrangement joins TRBV12-5 to TRBJ2-7; 9 bases line up with TRBD1. Germline CDR1 reads LGHNT; CDR2 reads FRNRAP. The CDR3 has 17 residues. The V segment lost 0 bases and the J segment 3 bases; nucleotides outside the gene matches: 9. The DNA of the CDR3 is TGTGCTAGTGGTTTGGTACCGTACCGGGACAGGGTCTACGAGCAGTACTTC. This gives the protein CASGLVPYRDRVYEQYF.

The chain carries TRBV12-3 or TRBV12-4 and TRBJ2-2; D might be TRBD2 (5 bases). The CDR3 totals 14 residues. The V and J ends lost 5 bases and 3 bases respectively, with 10 bases between them. This chain's CDR3 is CASSMRTYTGELFF. In DNA form, the CDR3 reads TGTGCCAGCAGTATGAGGACTTACACCGGGGAGCTGTTTTTT.

The J gene is TRBJ2-2, the V gene TRBV19, with D perhaps TRBD2 (5 bases). V lost 3 bases and J lost 4, with 9 bases in between. CDR1 is LNHDA, CDR2 SQIVND, per germline (reference sequence). The CDR3 contains 14 residues. Here the CDR3 reads CASSIISVTGELFF. In nucleotides, the CDR3 is TGTGCCAGTAGTATTATTAGCGTCACCGGGGAGCTGTTTTTT.

This clonotype was seen ten or more times. This chain connects TRBV4-1 to TRBJ1-5; no reliable D call. From germline, CDR1 is MGHRA and CDR2 YSYEKL. Trimming left V 1 base short and J 5 bases short, with 12 bases between. CDR3 length equals 15 residues. CDR3 coding DNA: TGCGCCAGCAGCCAAGTGGCCGGGGAGGATCAGCCCCAGCATTTT. It specifies CASSQVAGEDQPQHF.

This clonotype was seen at least ten times. The chain employs TRBV13 and TRBJ2-7; no reliable D call. This CDR3 has 12 amino acids. Trimming took 4 bases from V and 1 from J, leaving 5 bases between them. Germline values: CDR1 PRHDT, CDR2 FYEKMQ (reference sequence). The CDR3 DNA is TGTGCCAGCAGCTCAGCTTCCTACGAGCAGTACTTC. Translating gives CASSSASYEQYF.

The chain links TRBV18 to TRBJ2-3; the D call may be TRBD1 or TRBD2 (5 bases each). The CDR3 extends over 19 amino acids. Trimming stripped 3 bases from V and 3 bases from J, with 25 bases between. CDR1 and CDR2 (germline): KGHSH, LQKENI. The chain's CDR3 is CASSPDRLRASGRTDTQYF. The CDR3, as DNA: TGTGCCAGCTCACCCGATAGACTCAGGGCCTCGGGGAGAACAGATACGCAGTATTTT.

This clonotype came up many times. The V call is TRBV12-3 or TRBV12-4, the J call TRBJ1-5; D possibly corresponds to TRBD1 (5 bases). The V and J ends lost 6 bases and 5 bases respectively, with 11 bases between them. This CDR3 comprises 13 residues. CDR3: CASRGGPYQPQHF. In nucleotides, the CDR3 is TGTGCCAGCAGGGGGGGACCTTATCAGCCCCAGCATTTT.

At least ten counts were recorded for this clonotype. V is TRBV2 and J is TRBJ1-2, with 7 nucleotides matching TRBD1. The CDR3 extends over 14 amino acids. V lost 4 bases, J lost 8 bases, and 10 bases stayed unmatched. CDR1 SNHLY and CDR2 FYNNEI come from the germline V gene. CDR3 coding DNA: TGTGCCAGCAGTGGTCTGGCAGGGGGTCGAGGCTACACCTTC. Translated, it gives CASSGLAGGRGYTF.

The sample holds many counts of this clonotype. Relative to the germline gene, one junction end is altered; a read error may explain this. V and J are TRBV7-2 and TRBJ1-2; tentatively, D is TRBD1 (5 bases). Germline-derived CDR1 and CDR2 are SGHTA and FQGNSA. The CDR3 has 14 residues. CDR3 in DNA: TGTGCCAGCAGCTTGGGGCCCGGTAACTACGGCTACACCTTC. Protein sequence: CASSLGPGNYGYTF.

This clonotype was counted many times. The chain links TRBV7-2 to TRBJ2-1; TRBD2 matches 9 bases. The CDR3 is 15 residues long. V lost 3 bases, J lost 4 bases, and 4 bases stayed unmatched. Germline V gives CDR1 SGHTA, CDR2 FQGNSA. CDR3: CASSFVAGGYNEQFF. The CDR3 coding sequence is TGTGCCAGCAGCTTTGTGGCGGGGGGGTACAATGAGCAGTTCTTC.

This clonotype was found many times. The chain couples TRBV20-1 to TRBJ2-1; 8 bases fit TRBD1. The V gene's germline CDR1 is DFQATT and CDR2 SNEGSKA (reference sequence). Trimming cost V 5 bases and J 6 bases; bases outside gene matches: 3. CDR3 length: 12 amino acids. The chain's CDR3 is CSADDRGNEQFF. CDR3 DNA: TGCAGTGCTGATGACAGGGGCAATGAGCAGTTCTTC.

This chain connects TRBV5-1 to TRBJ2-5; TRBD2 aligns across 12 bases. This CDR3 has 19 amino acids. Trimming cost V 2 bases and J 4 bases; bases outside gene matches: 15. Germline V gene sequence: CDR1 SGHRS, CDR2 YFSETQ. In DNA form, the CDR3 reads TGCGCCAGCAGCTTTTGGACTAGCGGGGATTTAGTGGAAGGAGAGACCCAGTACTTC. The encoded protein is CASSFWTSGDLVEGETQYF. Complete variable domain (other parts from reference TRBV5-1 and TRBJ2-5): KAGVTQTPRYLIKTRGQQVTLSCSPISGHRSVSWYQQTPGQGLQFLFEYFSETQRNKGNFPGRFSGRQFSNSRSEMNVSTLELGDSALYLCASSFWTSGDLVEGETQYFGPGTRLLVL.

The sample holds many counts of this clonotype. The genes are TRBV28 and TRBJ2-7, with D perhaps matching TRBD1 (5 bases). V lost 6 bases and J 0 bases, leaving 12 bases between the germline ends. This CDR3 comprises 14 residues. Germline V gene lookup returns CDR1 MDHEN and CDR2 SYDVKM. Here the CDR3 DNA reads TGTGCCAGCAGACTGGCAGGGATCTCCTACGAGCAGTACTTC. It specifies CASRLAGISYEQYF.

The chain carries TRBV19 and TRBJ2-7, with 12 bases lining up with TRBD2. The germline V gene has CDR1 LNHDA and CDR2 SQIVND (reference sequence). Germline trimming cut 9 bases from V and 5 bases from J; bases unmatched to any gene: 8. This CDR3 contains 14 residues. The CDR3 nucleotides read TGTGCCAGCTTGACTAGCGGGAGATTAGACGAGCAGTACTTC. As protein: CASLTSGRLDEQYF. Filled out from reference TRBV19 and TRBJ2-7, the complete variable domain reads DGGITQSPKYLFRKEGQNVTLSCEQNLNHDAMYWYRQDPGQGLRLIYYSQIVNDFQKGDIAEGYSVSREKKESFPLTVTSAQKNPTAFYLCASLTSGRLDEQYFGPGTRLTVT.

CDR3 coding DNA: TGCAGTGCTCGACAGGGATTATCCTCCTACGAGCAGTACTTC. Translation: CSARQGLSSYEQYF. This chain joins TRBV20-1 and TRBJ2-7; 7 positions agree with TRBD1. The CDR3 contains 14 residues. From germline, CDR1 is DFQATT and CDR2 SNEGSKA (reference sequence). V lost 5 bases, J lost 0 bases, and 7 bases stayed unmatched.

The chain couples TRBV7-9 to TRBJ2-5; 10 positions agree with TRBD1. V was clipped by 8 bases and J by 9 bases; unmatched bases: 27. The CDR3 runs 19 residues. The V gene's germline CDR1 is SEHNR and CDR2 FQNEAQ (reference sequence). CDR3 coding DNA: TGTGCCAGCCGCCCCCGACAGGGGGCCCGGAGGGTCTATGTGGAGGCCCAGTACTTC. This gives the protein CASRPRQGARRVYVEAQYF.

This chain joins TRBV6-1 and TRBJ2-7; 9 bases fit TRBD2. J gave up 3 bases and V 7 bases, and 7 bases lay outside the gene matches. The CDR3 is made up of 14 amino acids. Germline CDR1 reads MNHNS; CDR2 reads SASEGT. CDR3 residues: CASKKAGGNYEQYF. The CDR3 region has the DNA TGTGCCAGCAAAAAAGCGGGGGGAAACTACGAGCAGTACTTC.

This clonotype showed up many times. The chain links TRBV12-3 or TRBV12-4 to TRBJ2-6; D is uncertain. Trimming removed 2 bases from V and 2 bases from J, with 4 bases in between. The CDR3 totals 14 residues. The CDR3 DNA follows: TGTGCCAGCAGTTTATGGACTGGGGCCAACGTCCTGACTTTC. Protein sequence: CASSLWTGANVLTF.

This clonotype occurred many times. This chain links TRBV7-9 with TRBJ2-1; tentatively, D is TRBD1 (6 bases). The CDR3 is 15 residues long. From germline, CDR1 is SEHNR and CDR2 FQNEAQ (reference sequence). The V and J ends lost 5 bases and 5 bases respectively, with 16 bases between them. Here the CDR3 DNA reads TGTGCCAGCAGCCCCCCAGGGGTCCCCCACAATGAGCAGTTCTTC. The encoded protein is CASSPPGVPHNEQFF.

This clonotype came up many times. The chain recombines TRBV6-1 with TRBJ2-3; TRBD2 agrees at 9 bases. The V gene end was trimmed by 5 bases and the J gene end by 0 bases; junction bases not matched to a gene: 3. Germline CDR1 is MNHNS and CDR2 is SASEGT. CDR3 length equals 15 residues. The CDR3 sequence is CASSPGTSSTDTQYF. CDR3 in DNA: TGTGCCAGCAGTCCCGGGACTAGCAGCACAGATACGCAGTATTTT.

This clonotype was seen a few times. This sequence joins TRBV19 and TRBJ1-1; 7 nucleotides line up with TRBD1. Germline V gene sequence: CDR1 LNHDA, CDR2 SQIVND (reference sequence). CDR3 size: 15 residues. V shed 4 bases, J shed 1 base, and the junction held 6 bases outside the gene matches. The CDR3 loop reads CASSKGQSSNTEAFF. In DNA, the CDR3 is TGTGCCAGTAGTAAGGGACAGTCATCGAACACTGAAGCTTTCTTT.

The table lists this clonotype with a few counts. The chain recombines TRBV9 with TRBJ2-3, with 9 bases aligning to TRBD1. Per germline, CDR1 SGDLS and CDR2 YYNGEE. V lost 4 bases and J lost 6; bases outside the gene matches: 6. CDR3 size: 14 residues. CDR3 coding DNA: TGTGCCAGCAGCTCCTGGGACAGGGAGGATACGCAGTATTTT. Encoded protein: CASSSWDREDTQYF.

The chain carries TRBV18 and TRBJ1-6, with 8 bases matching TRBD1. The junction had 6 bases not matched to a gene; V was cut back by 4 bases and J by 7 bases. This CDR3 has 15 residues. Germline lookup yields CDR1 KGHSH and CDR2 LQKENI. In nucleotides, the CDR3 is TGTGCCAGCTCACAGGACAGGGCCGCCAATTCACCCCTCCACTTT. It specifies CASSQDRAANSPLHF.

The V gene is TRBV4-1, the J gene TRBJ2-6; D is perhaps TRBD1 (5 bases). V lost 3 bases to trimming and J lost 0 bases, with 15 bases between them. CDR3 length equals 18 residues. Germline CDR1 reads MGHRA; CDR2 reads YSYEKL. The CDR3 region has the DNA TGCGCCAGCAGCCAGGACCAAACAGGTTACTCTGGGGCCAACGTCCTGACTTTC. Translation: CASSQDQTGYSGANVLTF.

This clonotype was counted at least ten times. The chain uses TRBV20-1 and TRBJ2-5; D possibly corresponds to TRBD2 (6 bases). The CDR3 length is 15 residues. V was trimmed by 3 bases and J by 3 bases, leaving 17 bases between them. The germline V gene has CDR1 DFQATT and CDR2 SNEGSKA (reference sequence). The CDR3: CSASVVGRREETQYF. CDR3 bases: TGCAGTGCTAGCGTCGTGGGGCGGAGGGAAGAGACCCAGTACTTC.

This clonotype was picked up many times. The genes are TRBV7-9 and TRBJ2-2; TRBD1 might be the D (6 bases). V was shortened by 4 bases and J by 6 bases, with 18 bases between the two germline ends. From germline, CDR1 is SEHNR and CDR2 FQNEAQ (reference sequence). This CDR3 comprises 16 residues. The CDR3 DNA is TGTGCCAGCAGCTCTGACAGGTCCTACCCCTCCGGGGAGCTGTTTTTT. This sequence encodes CASSSDRSYPSGELFF.